Listed here are 32 T cell receptor beta chains from one sample, sequenced in a study of blood T cell repertoires in COVID-19. Libraries were prepared by immunoSEQ multiplex PCR; TCRdb keeps only in-frame clonotypes and omits some of them. The table records 84,000 or so clones, approximately 79% of them present only once. The sequenced sample consisted of peripheral blood. These receptors were obtained from a man aged 65 to 85 with acute or convalescent COVID-19.

This clone was counted between two and nine times. This sequence joins TRBV7-2 and TRBJ1-5, with no clear D. V lost 6 bases and J lost 7, with 10 bases in between. The CDR3 length is 12 residues. The germline CDR1 and CDR2 sequences are SGHTA and FQGNSA. In nucleotides, the CDR3 is TGTGCCAGCAGTCCCCCCGGGCAGCCCCAGCATTTT. This sequence encodes CASSPPGQPQHF.

The chain is built from TRBV10-1 and TRBJ2-5; 8 bases map to TRBD1. Trimming took 8 bases from V and 5 from J; bases not matched to a gene: 10. CDR1 is WNHNN and CDR2 is SYGVQD in the germline V gene (reference sequence). This CDR3 contains 14 residues. The CDR3 loop is CASSRGQDTETQYF. CDR3 DNA: TGCGCCAGCTCCCGGGGACAGGATACCGAGACCCAGTACTTC.

This chain connects TRBV5-1 to TRBJ2-7; maybe TRBD1 (5 bases). Germline V gene sequence: CDR1 SGHRS, CDR2 YFSETQ. The CDR3 runs to 12 residues. Trimming took 3 bases from V and 8 from J, leaving 12 bases between them. CDR3 nucleotides: TGCGCCAGCAGCTCCCAGGGTTACCAGCAGTACTTC. It translates to CASSSQGYQQYF.

V and J are TRBV2 and TRBJ1-5, with 11 bases that match TRBD1. Per germline, CDR1 SNHLY and CDR2 FYNNEI. This CDR3 region has 15 residues. With V trimmed by 3 bases and J by 6 bases, 4 bases remained unmatched. Written as DNA, the CDR3 is TGTGCCAGCAGTGATAGGACAGGGGGCGGTCAGCCCCAGCATTTT. Protein product: CASSDRTGGGQPQHF.

The chain carries TRBV7-8 and TRBJ1-4; no definite D call. CDR3 length equals 13 residues. Trimming left V 6 bases short and J 8 bases short, with 13 bases between. Germline V gene data show CDR1 as SGHVS and CDR2 as FQNEAQ. The CDR3 region has the DNA TGTGCCAGCAGAGAATCAATCGGGGAAAAACTGTTTTTT. Protein sequence: CASRESIGEKLFF.

CDR3 nucleotides: TGCGCCAGCAGCCCCCGAGGCTCTTTTGAAGCTTTCTTT. Its protein is CASSPRGSFEAFF. The V and J genes are TRBV5-1 and TRBJ1-1, with D unclear. The germline V gene has CDR1 SGHRS and CDR2 YFSETQ. Trimming stripped 4 bases from V and 7 bases from J, with 14 bases between. The CDR3 contains 13 residues.

The chain has TRBV29-1 and TRBJ2-5, with a tentative D call TRBD1 (5 bases). In germline, CDR1 is SQVTM, CDR2 ANQGSEA. CDR3 size: 12 residues. Trimming pared 4 bases from V and 3 bases from J, leaving 9 bases between. The CDR3 DNA sequence: TGCAGCGTTGTAGGGGCCAAAGAGACCCAGTACTTC. Translated: CSVVGAKETQYF.

This clone appeared a few times. The chain carries TRBV7-9 and TRBJ1-6; 9 nucleotides agree with TRBD1. Germline lookup yields CDR1 SEHNR and CDR2 FQNEAQ (reference sequence). The CDR3 covers 15 residues. Trimming at V came to 5 bases and at J to 7 bases, leaving 6 bases not matched to a gene. The CDR3 spells CASSQGQGLNSPLHF. The CDR3 DNA reads as TGTGCCAGCAGCCAGGGACAGGGCCTGAATTCACCCCTCCACTTT. Filled out from reference TRBV7-9 and TRBJ1-6, the complete variable domain reads DTGVSQNPRHKITKRGQNVTFRCDPISEHNRLYWYRQTLGQGPEFLTYFQNEAQLEKSRLLSDRFSAERPKGSFSTLEIQRTEQGDSAMYLCASSQGQGLNSPLHFGNGTRLTVT.

The chain combines TRBV11-2 with TRBJ2-5; no firm D call. CDR3 length: 11 residues. Trimming shortened V by 6 bases and J by 4 bases, and 6 bases separated the two germline ends. Germline V lookup: CDR1 SGHAT, CDR2 FQNNGV. The DNA of the CDR3 is TGTGCCAGCAGTACCAGAGAGACCCAGTACTTC. Amino acid sequence: CASSTRETQYF.

V is TRBV24-1 and J is TRBJ2-3; 13 bases align to TRBD2. Germline lookup yields CDR1 KGHDR and CDR2 SFDVKD. The CDR3 is made up of 16 amino acids. V lost 4 bases and J lost 3; bases outside the gene matches: 3. Here the CDR3 reads CATSDRGLAGTDTQYF. CDR3 nucleotide sequence: TGTGCCACCAGTGACCGGGGACTAGCGGGAACAGATACGCAGTATTTT.

The CDR3 sequence: CASTHPKTGGFGELFF. The CDR3 DNA follows: TGCGCCAGCACCCACCCTAAGACAGGGGGTTTCGGGGAGCTGTTTTTT. The chain employs TRBV5-1 and TRBJ2-2, with 9 bases aligning to TRBD1. In germline, CDR1 is SGHRS, CDR2 YFSETQ. CDR3 length: 16 amino acids. Germline trimming cut 6 bases from V and 7 bases from J; bases unmatched to any gene: 13. Full variable domain (outside the CDR3, taken from reference TRBV5-1 and TRBJ2-2): KAGVTQTPRYLIKTRGQQVTLSCSPISGHRSVSWYQQTPGQGLQFLFEYFSETQRNKGNFPGRFSGRQFSNSRSEMNVSTLELGDSALYLCASTHPKTGGFGELFFGEGSRLTVL.

The chain recombines TRBV21-1 with TRBJ2-1; the table assigns TRBD2, which was not confirmed against the DNA. TRBV21-1 has pseudogene status. The CDR3 loop spans 18 amino acids. CDR3 in amino acids: CASSTDESGTSEDNEQFF. The CDR3 nucleotides read TGTGCCAGCAGCACAGACGAATCCGGGACTAGCGAAGACAATGAGCAGTTCTTC.

This clone was picked up a small number of times. The chain is built from TRBV5-1 and TRBJ1-6; TRBD1 matches at 10 bases. CDR1 and CDR2 (germline): SGHRS, YFSETQ. V dropped 6 bases and J dropped 8; count of bases not matched to a gene: 5. CDR3 length equals 14 residues. The CDR3 DNA is TGCGCCAGCACCGCCGGGACAGGGGATTCACCCCTCCACTTT. This sequence encodes CASTAGTGDSPLHF.

The chain employs TRBV5-1 and TRBJ1-2; no firm D call. There are 14 residues in the CDR3. Germline assignment: CDR1 SGHRS and CDR2 YFSETQ. V was cut by 0 bases and J by 5 bases, with 11 bases left in between. The CDR3 loop reads CASSLVDRLYGYTF. DNA for the CDR3: TGCGCCAGCAGCTTGGTTGACCGACTGTATGGCTACACCTTC.

The CDR3 DNA sequence: TGTGCCAGCAGCTTGGGGGACTCCCGCTATGGCTACACCTTC. It yields the protein CASSLGDSRYGYTF. The genes are TRBV5-6 and TRBJ1-2, with D maybe TRBD1 (5 bases). The CDR3 length is 14 residues. V was shortened by 0 bases and J by 4 bases, with 10 bases between the two germline ends. Germline CDR1 and CDR2: SGHDT and YYEEEE.

This clone appeared once. One junction end disagrees with the germline gene, perhaps due to a read error. The genes are TRBV11-2 and TRBJ2-4; 9 bases fit TRBD2. Germline assignment: CDR1 SGHAT and CDR2 FQNNGV. The CDR3 has 11 residues. In DNA form, the CDR3 reads TGTGCCAGCAGCGGGGGACTAGCCATTACCTTC. Its protein is CASSGGLAITF.

The chain employs TRBV7-8 and TRBJ1-6; 8 nucleotides match TRBD1. The CDR3 is 15 amino acids. Germline V CDR1 and CDR2: SGHVS, FQNEAQ. With 5 bases clipped from V and 8 bases from J, the junction kept 8 bases outside the gene matches. In nucleotides, the CDR3 is TGTGCCAGCAGCCTCGGACAGGGATTGGATTCACCCCTCCACTTT. Translated: CASSLGQGLDSPLHF.

This clone appeared many times. The DNA for the CDR3 is TGTGCCAGCAGGTCCCTGGACTATAGGGAGACCCAGTACTTC. Amino acid sequence: CASRSLDYRETQYF. The chain employs TRBV5-6 and TRBJ2-5, with a possible D match to TRBD2 (6 bases). The CDR3 totals 14 residues. Trimming shortened V by 5 bases and J by 5 bases, and 16 bases separated the two germline ends. Germline CDR1 reads SGHDT; CDR2 reads YYEEEE. Supplemented by reference TRBV5-6 and TRBJ2-5, the full variable domain reads DAGVTQSPTHLIKTRGQQVTLRCSPKSGHDTVSWYQQALGQGPQFIFQYYEEEERQRGNFPDRFSGHQFPNYSSELNVNALLLGDSALYLCASRSLDYRETQYFGPGTRLLVL.

This chain joins TRBV11-2 and TRBJ1-5; D call uncertain. V was cut by 4 bases and J by 4 bases, with 11 bases left in between. Per germline, CDR1 SGHAT and CDR2 FQNNGV. The CDR3 contains 14 residues. CDR3 protein: CASSSVGGNQPQHF. Written as DNA, the CDR3 is TGTGCCAGCAGCTCCGTGGGAGGGAATCAGCCCCAGCATTTT.

The gene calls are TRBV6-5 and TRBJ1-6; 7 bases are a match to TRBD1. V lost 6 bases, J lost 10 bases, and 3 bases stayed unmatched. The CDR3 covers 12 residues. The germline V gene encodes CDR1 MNHEY and CDR2 SVGAGI. The CDR3 protein is CASRQGDSPLHF. Here the CDR3 DNA reads TGTGCCAGCAGGCAGGGGGACTCACCCCTCCACTTT.

A remark on this clone: One junction end does not reproduce the germline sequence, and a read error may be involved. The chain links TRBV29-1 to TRBJ1-2; weak D call: TRBD1 (6 bases). Germline assignment: CDR1 SQVTM and CDR2 ANQGSEA. This CDR3 is built from 9 residues. The CDR3 loop reads CSVEKGHPF. Written as DNA, the CDR3 is TGCAGCGTTGAAAAGGGACACCCGTTC.

The chain uses TRBV5-1 and TRBJ1-6; 10 bases are a match to TRBD1. The germline V gene has CDR1 SGHRS and CDR2 YFSETQ. The V segment lost 4 bases and the J segment 0 bases; nucleotides outside the gene matches: 4. CDR3 length: 17 residues. As DNA, the CDR3 is TGCGCCAGCAGCAACCGACAGGGGGCCTCCTATAATTCACCCCTCCACTTT. Translated: CASSNRQGASYNSPLHF.

The chain uses TRBV19 and TRBJ1-2; TRBD1 aligns across 11 bases. V was pared by 5 bases and J by 4 bases, with 3 bases of the junction left unmatched. The CDR3 consists of 14 residues. Germline values: CDR1 LNHDA, CDR2 SQIVND (reference sequence). CDR3 nucleotide sequence: TGTGCCAGTAGTGGGACAGGGGGTTCCTATGGCTACACCTTC. Its protein product is CASSGTGGSYGYTF. Complete variable domain (other parts from reference TRBV19 and TRBJ1-2): DGGITQSPKYLFRKEGQNVTLSCEQNLNHDAMYWYRQDPGQGLRLIYYSQIVNDFQKGDIAEGYSVSREKKESFPLTVTSAQKNPTAFYLCASSGTGGSYGYTFGSGTRLTVV.

In its sample, this clone was seen a few times. V is TRBV6-5 and J is TRBJ2-1, with 10 bases identical to TRBD1. V shed 5 bases, J shed 8 bases, and the junction held 3 bases outside the gene matches. This CDR3 is built from 13 residues. CDR1 and CDR2 (germline): MNHEY, SVGAGI. This CDR3 is CASSRGQGHEQFF. DNA for the CDR3: TGTGCCAGCAGTCGGGGACAGGGGCATGAGCAGTTCTTC.

J is TRBJ2-4 and V is TRBV10-2; the D gene is possibly TRBD2 (6 bases). CDR3 length equals 13 residues. Germline values: CDR1 WSHSY, CDR2 SAAADI. V lost 2 bases, J lost 7 bases, and 9 bases lay in between. CDR3 bases: TGCGCCAGCAGTGAGCCCGGGACTAACATTCAGTACTTC. Amino acids: CASSEPGTNIQYF.

The J gene is TRBJ2-2, the V gene TRBV4-1, with 8 bases that match TRBD1. CDR3 size: 17 residues. Germline V lookup: CDR1 MGHRA, CDR2 YSYEKL. With V trimmed by 3 bases and J by 4 bases, 10 bases remained unmatched. CDR3 in DNA: TGCGCCAGCAGCCAGGGTAGGGGACAGGTCCTCACCGGGGAGCTGTTTTTT. It yields the protein CASSQGRGQVLTGELFF.

The genes are TRBV5-1 and TRBJ2-5; 8 bases align to TRBD1. CDR1 is SGHRS, CDR2 YFSETQ, per germline. The CDR3 extends over 13 amino acids. V was clipped by 4 bases and J by 5 bases; unmatched bases: 4. The CDR3 DNA sequence: TGCGCCAGCAGCATTGGACAGGGCGAGACCCAGTACTTC. Translated, it gives CASSIGQGETQYF.

V and J are TRBV29-1 and TRBJ1-2, with D tentatively TRBD1 (6 bases). Germline V CDR1 and CDR2: SQVTM, ANQGSEA. Trimming removed 0 bases at V and 4 bases at J, with 9 bases between. The length of the CDR3 is 13 residues. CDR3 loop: CSVEDQQGYGYTF. CDR3 bases: TGCAGCGTTGAAGATCAACAGGGCTATGGCTACACCTTC.

The chain has TRBV19 and TRBJ2-2, with 9 bases identical to TRBD1. The CDR3 runs 13 residues. Germline trimming cut 6 bases from V and 8 bases from J; bases unmatched to any gene: 4. The germline gives CDR1 LNHDA, CDR2 SQIVND (reference sequence). CDR3 loop: CASRTGGTGELFF. As DNA, the CDR3 is TGTGCCAGTAGGACAGGGGGAACTGGGGAGCTGTTTTTT. Full variable domain (rest looked up from reference TRBV19 and TRBJ2-2): DGGITQSPKYLFRKEGQNVTLSCEQNLNHDAMYWYRQDPGQGLRLIYYSQIVNDFQKGDIAEGYSVSREKKESFPLTVTSAQKNPTAFYLCASRTGGTGELFFGEGSRLTVL.

The DNA of the CDR3 is TGTGCCAGCAAACAAATAGGGACAGGCGAAGCTTTCTTT. Protein product: CASKQIGTGEAFF. J is TRBJ1-1 and V is TRBV6-5; TRBD1 matches 8 bases. This CDR3 has 13 amino acids. Per germline, CDR1 MNHEY and CDR2 SVGAGI. Trimming cost V 7 bases and J 8 bases; bases outside gene matches: 9.

The chain joins TRBV20-1 to TRBJ2-5; 9 bases align to TRBD2. Germline assignment: CDR1 DFQATT and CDR2 SNEGSKA (reference sequence). J lost 1 base, V lost 3 bases, and 9 bases had no gene match. The length of the CDR3 is 16 residues. The CDR3 here is CSASFQRGDPQETQYF. CDR3 bases: TGCAGTGCTAGTTTCCAGCGGGGGGACCCCCAAGAGACCCAGTACTTC.

Only one count was recorded for this clone. The rearrangement links TRBV5-6 to TRBJ1-5; D perhaps matches TRBD1 (6 bases). With 4 bases removed from V and 6 bases from J, the gap between germline ends came to 14 bases. CDR1 is SGHDT, CDR2 YYEEEE, per germline. This CDR3 is built from 14 residues. CDR3 sequence: CASSDAGGGQPQHF. The CDR3 DNA reads TGTGCCAGCAGCGACGCGGGGGGCGGTCAGCCCCAGCATTTT.